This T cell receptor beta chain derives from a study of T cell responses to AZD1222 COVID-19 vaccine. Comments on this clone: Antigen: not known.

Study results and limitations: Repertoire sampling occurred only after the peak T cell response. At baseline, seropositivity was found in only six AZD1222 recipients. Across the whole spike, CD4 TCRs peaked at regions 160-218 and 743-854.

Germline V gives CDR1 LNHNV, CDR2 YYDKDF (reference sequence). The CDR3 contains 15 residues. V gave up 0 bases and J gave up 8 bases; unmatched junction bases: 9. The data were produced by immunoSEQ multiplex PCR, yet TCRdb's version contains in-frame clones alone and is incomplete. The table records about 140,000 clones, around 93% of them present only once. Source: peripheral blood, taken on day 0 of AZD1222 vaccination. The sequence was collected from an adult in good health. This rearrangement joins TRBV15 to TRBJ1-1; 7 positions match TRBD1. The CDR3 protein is CATSRDRDRVAEAFF. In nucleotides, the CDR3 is TGTGCCACCAGCAGAGATCGAGACAGGGTGGCCGAAGCTTTCTTT. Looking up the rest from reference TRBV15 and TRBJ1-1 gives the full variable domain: DAMVIQNPRYQVTQFGKPVTLSCSQTLNHNVMYWYQQKSSQAPKLLFHYYDKDFNNEADTPDNFQSRRPNTSFCFLDIRSPGLGDTAMYLCATSRDRDRVAEAFFGQGTRLTVV.